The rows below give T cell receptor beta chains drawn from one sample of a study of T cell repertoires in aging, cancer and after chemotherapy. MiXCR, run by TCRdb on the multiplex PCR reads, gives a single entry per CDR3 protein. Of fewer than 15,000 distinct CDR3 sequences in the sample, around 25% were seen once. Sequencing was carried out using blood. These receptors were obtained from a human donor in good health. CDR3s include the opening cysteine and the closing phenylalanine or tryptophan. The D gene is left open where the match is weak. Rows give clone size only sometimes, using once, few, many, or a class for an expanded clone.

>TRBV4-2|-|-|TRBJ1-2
TGTGCCAGCAGCCAGGAGATGGGAGCTAACTATGGCTACACCTTC
CASSQEMGANYGYTF
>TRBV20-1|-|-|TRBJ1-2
TGCAGTGCTAGAGACGTTCTGGGGTATGGCTACACCTTC
CSARDVLGYGYTF
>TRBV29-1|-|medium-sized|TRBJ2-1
TGCAGCGTTGAAGTGCTCAATGAGCAGTTCTTC
CSVEVLNEQFF
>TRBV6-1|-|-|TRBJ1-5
TGTGCCAGCAGTGTTTCCGGACGGAATCAGCCCCAGCATTTT
CASSVSGRNQPQHF
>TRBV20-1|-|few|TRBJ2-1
TGCAGTGCTAGTGACGTGCCGCTGGATGAGCAGTTCTTC
CSASDVPLDEQFF
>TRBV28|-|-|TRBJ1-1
TGTGCCAGCAGTCGAAGGGGCAGGGACACTGAAGCTTTCTTT
CASSRRGRDTEAFF
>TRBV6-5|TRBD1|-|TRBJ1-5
TGTGCCAGCAGTCGAACGACAGGGCCGGGCAATCAGCCCCAGCATTTT
CASSRTTGPGNQPQHF
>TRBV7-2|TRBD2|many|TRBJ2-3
TGTGCCAGCAGCCCAGTAATAAGGAGCGGGGGGGCACCAGATACGCAGTATTTT
CASSPVIRSGGAPDTQYF
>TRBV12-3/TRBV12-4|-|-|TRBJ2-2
TGTGCCAGCAGGACACAGGGTATTGGCGGGGAGCTGTTTTTT
CASRTQGIGGELFF
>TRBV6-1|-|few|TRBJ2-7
TGTGCCAGCAGTCCCCAGGGGAGCTCCTACGAGCAGTACTTC
CASSPQGSSYEQYF
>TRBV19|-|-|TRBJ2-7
TGTGCCAGTAGCCGTGGGGGGCTCCAGTACTTC
CASSRGGLQYF
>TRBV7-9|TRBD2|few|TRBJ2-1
TGTGCCAGCAGCTTACGACTAGCGGGGGACAATGAGCAGTTCTTC
CASSLRLAGDNEQFF
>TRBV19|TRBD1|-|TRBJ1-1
TGTGCCACTCGAGGGACAGGGATTTGGAGCACTGAAGCTTTCTTT
CATRGTGIWSTEAFF
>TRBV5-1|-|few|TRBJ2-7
TGCGCCAGCAGCTTGGCCAATCGGGACAACCACGAGCAGTACTTC
CASSLANRDNHEQYF
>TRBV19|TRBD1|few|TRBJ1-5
TGTGCCAGTAGTACAATACAGGGGGCTTCGGGGCAGCCCCAGCATTTT
CASSTIQGASGQPQHF
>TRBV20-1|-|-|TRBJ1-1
TGCAGTGCTAGAGACGGACGTTCGAACACTGAAGCTTTCTTT
CSARDGRSNTEAFF
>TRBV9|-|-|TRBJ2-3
TGTGCCAGCAGTCGGACGGACAGCACAGATACGCAGTATTTT
CASSRTDSTDTQYF
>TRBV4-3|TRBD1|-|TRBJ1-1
TGCGCCAGCAGCCAAGAGGTCCAGGGGGCGTGGGCTTTCTTT
CASSQEVQGAWAFF
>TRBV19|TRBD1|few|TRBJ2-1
TGTGCCAGTAGTATAGGCACAGGGGTTTTAGTTGAGCAGTTCTTC
CASSIGTGVLVEQFF
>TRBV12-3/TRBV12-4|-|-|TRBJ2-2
TGTGCCAGCAGCTCAGGCACCGGGGAGCTGTTTTTT
CASSSGTGELFF
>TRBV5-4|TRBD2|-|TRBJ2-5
TGTGCCAGCAGCCGAGACGGGAGGAGCCAGTACTTC
CASSRDGRSQYF
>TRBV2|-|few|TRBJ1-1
TGTGCCAGCAGTGTTAAGGGTAACACTGAAGCTTTCTTT
CASSVKGNTEAFF
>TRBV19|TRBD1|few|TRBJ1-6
TGTGCCAGTAGTACCGCCGGTGGACAGGTTCATTCACCCCTCCACTTT
CASSTAGGQVHSPLHF
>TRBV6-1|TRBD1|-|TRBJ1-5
TGTGCCAGCAGGGGGATACAGGGGACTATTCAGCCCCAGCATTTT
CASRGIQGTIQPQHF
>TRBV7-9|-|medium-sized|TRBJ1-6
TGTGCCAGCAGTTCGACACTCAGCTCCTATAATTCACCCCTCCACTTT
CASSSTLSSYNSPLHF
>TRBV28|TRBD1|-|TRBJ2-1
TGTGCCAGCTTGGGACAGAATAATTACAATGAGCAGTTCTTC
CASLGQNNYNEQFF
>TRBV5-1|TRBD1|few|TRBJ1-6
TGCGCCAGCAGCTTGTCCCGAGGACAGGGGGATTCACCCCTCCACTTT
CASSLSRGQGDSPLHF
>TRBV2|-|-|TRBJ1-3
TGTGCCAGCAGCCCCGGGCTAGCCTCTGGAAACACCATATATTTT
CASSPGLASGNTIYF
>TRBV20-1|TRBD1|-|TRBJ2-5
TGCAGTGCCCAAAGGGCCGGGACAGGGGCGGAGACCCAGTACTTC
CSAQRAGTGAETQYF
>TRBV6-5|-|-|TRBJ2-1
TGTGCCAGCAGGCCTTCAGTGCGGGGTACCTACAATGAGCAGTTCTTC
CASRPSVRGTYNEQFF
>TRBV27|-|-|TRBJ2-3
TGTGCCAGCAGTTTTCTGGGGCGGGGCAGCACAGATACGCAGTATTTT
CASSFLGRGSTDTQYF
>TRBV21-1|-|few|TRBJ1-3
TGTGCCAGCAGCAAAGGAGGACAGCCGATGTTCTCTGGAAACACCATATATTTT
CASSKGGQPMFSGNTIYF
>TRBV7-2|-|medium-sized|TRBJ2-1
TGTGCCAGCAGCTTAGCCTATGTGGGCAATGAGCAGTTCTTC
CASSLAYVGNEQFF
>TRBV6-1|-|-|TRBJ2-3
TGTGCCAGCAATGTGGTGACAGATACGCAGTATTTT
CASNVVTDTQYF
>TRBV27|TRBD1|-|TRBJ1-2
TGTGCCAGCAGCCACACTAAAAACACAGGGGTTTTATCCCGATTAGGCTACACCTTC
CASSHTKNTGVLSRLGYTF
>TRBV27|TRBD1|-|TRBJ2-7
TGTGCCAGCAGTTCCCGGACAGGGGGCTGGGACTTC
CASSSRTGGWDF
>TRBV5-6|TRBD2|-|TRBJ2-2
TGTGCCAGCAGCCCAGGACTAGCAACCGGGGAGCTGTTTTTT
CASSPGLATGELFF
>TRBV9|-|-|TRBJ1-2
TGTGCCAGCAGCGTAGAACAGGGTAACTATGGCTACACCTTC
CASSVEQGNYGYTF
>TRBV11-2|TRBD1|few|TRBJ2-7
TGTGCCAGCAGCTTAGATCGGAGAAGGGGGCGTCCGTACTTC
CASSLDRRRGRPYF
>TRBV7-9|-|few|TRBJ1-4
TGTGCCAGCAGCTTAGTAGAAACTAATGAAAAACTGTTTTTT
CASSLVETNEKLFF
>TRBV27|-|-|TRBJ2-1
TGTGCCAGCAGGAGGGGGATGAACATCGGGGCCCCCTACAATGAGCAGTTCTTC
CASRRGMNIGAPYNEQFF
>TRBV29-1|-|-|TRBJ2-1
TGCAGCGTTTACCTCACCGAGGGGTTATACAATGAGCAGTTCTTC
CSVYLTEGLYNEQFF